These 11 T cell receptor beta chains came from one sample sequenced in a study of response to subunit inactivated influenza vaccine. TCRdb reprocessed the RT-PCR reads with MiXCR, giving one entry per CDR3 protein. The data show fewer than 750,000 distinct CDR3 sequences, 14% seen once. The sample here was PBMCs from blood, taken 11 to 12 days after vaccination. These receptor sequences come from a man over 45 who received an inactivated influenza vaccine.

J is TRBJ2-1 and V is TRBV7-3, with D maybe TRBD2 (6 bases). The CDR3 is 16 residues long. V lost 7 bases, J lost 2 bases, and 18 bases lay in between. In germline, CDR1 is SGHTA, CDR2 FQGTGA. CDR3 bases: TGTGCCAGCACCACCTCACCGGGGGTCCCCTACAATGAGCAGTTCTTC. This translates into CASTTSPGVPYNEQFF.

V is TRBV7-2 and J is TRBJ2-1, with D possibly being TRBD1 or TRBD2 (5 bases each). Germline V gene lookup returns CDR1 SGHTA and CDR2 FQGNSA. V was trimmed by 6 bases and J by 9 bases, leaving 15 bases between them. This CDR3 contains 13 residues. The CDR3 protein is CASSLVGEREQFF. In DNA, the CDR3 is TGTGCCAGCAGTCTAGTGGGGGAGCGTGAGCAGTTCTTC.

This clonotype was seen many times. One end of the junction is discordant with germline, which a read error may explain. The CDR3 reads CASSLGQANTEAFF. CDR3 nucleotide sequence: TGTGCCAGCAGCTTGGGGCAGGCGAACACTGAAGCTTTCTTT. The chain is built from TRBV5-1 and TRBJ1-1, with D possibly matching TRBD1 (5 bases). The CDR3 contains 14 residues. Per the germline V gene, CDR1 is SGHRS and CDR2 is YFSETQ.

CDR3 nucleotide sequence: TGCGCCAGCAGCTTGGTACTAGCGGGAGGGCCGAATGAGCAGTTCTTC. Its protein product is CASSLVLAGGPNEQFF. This rearrangement joins TRBV5-1 to TRBJ2-1; 13 nucleotides line up with TRBD2. V lost 0 bases and J lost 7; bases outside the gene matches: 4. Germline V gene lookup returns CDR1 SGHRS and CDR2 YFSETQ. The length of the CDR3 is 16 residues.

This clonotype occurred a few times. The chain combines TRBV5-1 with TRBJ2-1; 9 bases align to TRBD1. This CDR3 spans 16 amino acids. The J segment lost 2 bases and the V segment lost 1 base, leaving 4 bases of the junction unmatched. From germline, CDR1 is SGHRS and CDR2 YFSETQ. The CDR3 DNA reads TGCGCCAGCAGCTTGTCTGGACAGGGGCCCTACAATGAGCAGTTCTTC. Its translation is CASSLSGQGPYNEQFF.

The rearrangement uses TRBV7-8 and TRBJ2-5; possibly TRBD2 for D (5 bases). The V and J ends lost 11 bases and 5 bases respectively, with 18 bases between them. Germline CDR1 is SGHVS and CDR2 is FQNEAQ. The CDR3 covers 13 residues. CDR3 amino acids: CAATEGLAETQYF. CDR3 DNA: TGTGCCGCTACGGAAGGACTGGCCGAGACCCAGTACTTC.

This clonotype was seen more than once but under ten times. The chain uses TRBV5-1 and TRBJ2-7, with TRBD1 matching over 7 bases. Germline CDR1 is SGHRS and CDR2 is YFSETQ. Germline trimming cut 5 bases from V and 5 bases from J; bases unmatched to any gene: 4. The CDR3 extends over 12 amino acids. The CDR3 spells CASRSTGDEQYF. As DNA, the CDR3 is TGCGCCAGCAGATCTACAGGGGACGAGCAGTACTTC.

This clonotype was seen repeatedly, ten times or more. The chain combines TRBV12-3 or TRBV12-4 with TRBJ1-5; unclear D gene. V was clipped by 2 bases and J by 6 bases, with 11 bases between them. The CDR3 sequence is 14 residues long. The DNA for the CDR3 is TGTGCCAGCAGTTTATATGGTGAGAGTCAGCCCCAGCATTTT. Residues: CASSLYGESQPQHF.

J is TRBJ2-7 and V is TRBV7-9, with TRBD2 matching over 7 bases. Germline CDR1 is SEHNR and CDR2 is FQNEAQ (reference sequence). The CDR3 totals 13 residues. Unmatched junction bases numbered 3, after V lost 4 bases and J lost 3 bases. CDR3 residues: CASSWTSDYEQYF. The CDR3 region has the DNA TGTGCCAGCAGCTGGACTAGTGACTACGAGCAGTACTTC.

This clonotype was seen a handful of times. The V and J genes are TRBV5-1 and TRBJ2-2, with 12 nucleotides matching TRBD2. Germline CDR1 reads SGHRS; CDR2 reads YFSETQ. The CDR3 spans 17 residues. V shed 4 bases, J shed 4 bases, and the junction held 8 bases outside the gene matches. The CDR3 sequence is CASSGQPSGGATGELFF. In DNA form, the CDR3 reads TGCGCCAGCAGCGGGCAACCTAGCGGGGGGGCCACCGGGGAGCTGTTTTTT. The full variable domain, its missing parts supplied by reference TRBV5-1 and TRBJ2-2, is KAGVTQTPRYLIKTRGQQVTLSCSPISGHRSVSWYQQTPGQGLQFLFEYFSETQRNKGNFPGRFSGRQFSNSRSEMNVSTLELGDSALYLCASSGQPSGGATGELFFGEGSRLTVL.

This clonotype was observed a handful of times. The chain is built from TRBV3-1 and TRBJ2-7; D is tentatively TRBD1 or TRBD2 (5 bases each). CDR1 is LGHDT and CDR2 is YNNKEL in the germline V gene (reference sequence). Between the trimmed V and J ends, which lost 1 base and 2 bases, there was a span of 12 bases. This CDR3 spans 15 amino acids. The CDR3 sequence: CASSQGDPGAYEQYF. The CDR3 bases are TGTGCCAGCAGCCAAGGGGACCCAGGAGCCTACGAGCAGTACTTC.